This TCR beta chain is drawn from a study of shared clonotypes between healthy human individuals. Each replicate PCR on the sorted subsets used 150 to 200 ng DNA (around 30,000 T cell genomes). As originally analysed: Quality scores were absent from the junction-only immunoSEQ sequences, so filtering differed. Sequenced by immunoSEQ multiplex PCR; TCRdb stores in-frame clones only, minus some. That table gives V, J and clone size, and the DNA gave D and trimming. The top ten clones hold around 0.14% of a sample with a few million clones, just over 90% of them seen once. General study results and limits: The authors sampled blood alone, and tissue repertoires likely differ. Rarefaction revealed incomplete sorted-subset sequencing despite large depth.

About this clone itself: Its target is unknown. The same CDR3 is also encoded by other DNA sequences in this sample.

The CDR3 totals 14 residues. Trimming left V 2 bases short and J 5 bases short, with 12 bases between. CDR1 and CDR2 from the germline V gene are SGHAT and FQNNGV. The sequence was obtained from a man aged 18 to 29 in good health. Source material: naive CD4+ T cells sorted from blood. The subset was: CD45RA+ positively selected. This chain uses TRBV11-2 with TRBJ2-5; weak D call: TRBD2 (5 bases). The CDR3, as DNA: TGTGCCAGCAGCTTAATCTGGGGAGAGGAGACCCAGTACTTC. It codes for CASSLIWGEETQYF.